Each of the 28 T cell receptor beta chains below was sequenced from the same sample in a study of T cell changes during pregnancy in multiple sclerosis. Clones were read by immunoSEQ multiplex PCR, and TCRdb kept only the in-frame ones, dropping some. Of approximately 90,000 clones listed, approximately 94% are singletons. Sequenced here: peripheral blood, sampled in the third trimester of pregnancy. The receptors here all came from a female donor with multiple sclerosis, enrolled in a pregnancy study.

The CDR3 coding sequence is TGTGCCAGCAGTTTAATATCTGGGCTCGACGAGCAGTACTTC. It translates to CASSLISGLDEQYF. The genes are TRBV27 and TRBJ2-7; D gene unclear. The CDR3 has 14 residues. V gave up 2 bases and J gave up 5 bases, with 13 bases separating them. The V gene's germline CDR1 is MNHEY and CDR2 SMNVEV (reference sequence).

The rearrangement links TRBV5-6 to TRBJ2-7; D is undetermined. The germline CDR1 and CDR2 sequences are SGHDT and YYEEEE. The V and J ends lost 0 bases and 2 bases respectively, with 9 bases between them. There are 14 residues in the CDR3. Here the CDR3 reads CASSLGQAAYEQYF. CDR3 in DNA: TGTGCCAGCAGCTTGGGGCAGGCTGCCTACGAGCAGTACTTC. The full variable domain, rest sourced from reference TRBV5-6 and TRBJ2-7, is DAGVTQSPTHLIKTRGQQVTLRCSPKSGHDTVSWYQQALGQGPQFIFQYYEEEERQRGNFPDRFSGHQFPNYSSELNVNALLLGDSALYLCASSLGQAAYEQYFGPGTRLTVT.

The rearrangement links TRBV28 to TRBJ1-2; D is uncertain. V was clipped by 2 bases and J by 4 bases, with 11 bases between them. The germline V gene has CDR1 MDHEN and CDR2 SYDVKM. CDR3 length: 14 residues. The CDR3 loop reads CASSLKVRFYGYTF. In DNA form, the CDR3 reads TGTGCCAGCAGTTTAAAAGTCCGGTTCTATGGCTACACCTTC.

J is TRBJ1-2 and V is TRBV19, with a possible D match to TRBD1 (5 bases). This CDR3 region has 13 residues. Per the germline V gene, CDR1 is LNHDA and CDR2 is SQIVND (reference sequence). V dropped 3 bases and J dropped 10 bases, with 15 bases sitting between them. The CDR3 region is CASSMGPLADYTF. The CDR3 nucleotides read TGTGCCAGTAGTATGGGACCTCTAGCGGACTACACCTTC.

V and J are TRBV30 and TRBJ1-5, with D maybe TRBD1 (5 bases). Germline CDR1 is GTSNPN and CDR2 is SVGIG (reference sequence). The CDR3 is 13 amino acids. Between the trimmed V and J ends, which lost 1 base and 6 bases, there was a span of 10 bases. The CDR3: CAWSDGGGQPQHF. Here the CDR3 DNA reads TGTGCCTGGAGTGACGGGGGTGGTCAGCCCCAGCATTTT.

The chain has TRBV4-3 and TRBJ2-7, with TRBD2 matching over 11 bases. The germline V gene has CDR1 LGHNA and CDR2 YSLEER. Trimming at V came to 3 bases and at J to 7 bases, leaving 5 bases not matched to a gene. The length of the CDR3 is 14 residues. Here the CDR3 reads CASSQPTSGKEQYF. In DNA form, the CDR3 reads TGCGCCAGCAGCCAGCCGACTAGCGGGAAAGAGCAGTACTTC.

This clone was picked up one time. The chain carries TRBV29-1 and TRBJ2-7; D call uncertain. Trimming took off 0 bases at V and 1 base at J, with 7 bases between the two ends. Looked up from germline, CDR1 is SQVTM and CDR2 is ANQGSEA. This CDR3 is built from 13 residues. The CDR3 nucleotides are TGCAGCGTTGAAGAAAGCTTATCCTACGAGCAGTACTTC. This sequence encodes CSVEESLSYEQYF.

The chain carries TRBV21-1 and TRBJ1-3. TRBV21-1 is recorded as a pseudogene. The CDR3 covers 14 residues. CDR3 DNA: TGTGCCGGAGCGCGGGGCGACTCTGGAAACACCATATATTTT. It yields the protein CAGARGDSGNTIYF.

The chain is built from TRBV10-3 and TRBJ2-1; 9 bases match TRBD2. Trimming cost V 0 bases and J 6 bases; bases outside gene matches: 3. The CDR3 has 15 amino acids. Germline CDR1 is ENHRY and CDR2 is SYGVKD. CDR3 bases: TGTGCCATCAGTGAGTCGGCGGGAGGGCTCAATGAGCAGTTCTTC. It encodes CAISESAGGLNEQFF.

The chain employs TRBV10-3 and TRBJ1-6, with D possibly being TRBD1 (5 bases). This CDR3 is built from 18 residues. Trimming pared 0 bases from V and 3 bases from J, leaving 15 bases between. CDR1 is ENHRY and CDR2 is SYGVKD in the germline V gene. The CDR3 here is CAISESKEGHGYNSPLHF. DNA of the CDR3: TGTGCCATCAGTGAGTCGAAGGAGGGGCATGGCTATAATTCACCCCTCCACTTT.

V and J are TRBV28 and TRBJ1-2; 11 bases map to TRBD1. The CDR3 consists of 15 residues. Germline V lookup: CDR1 MDHEN, CDR2 SYDVKM. J gave up 6 bases and V 6 bases, and 9 bases lay outside the gene matches. CDR3: CASRLTGTGGNGYTF. CDR3 in DNA: TGTGCCAGCAGACTAACCGGGACAGGGGGGAATGGCTACACCTTC.

V is TRBV7-9 and J is TRBJ2-1; 9 bases match TRBD2. This CDR3 comprises 17 residues. Trimming at V came to 5 bases and at J to 6 bases, leaving 14 bases not matched to a gene. CDR1 SEHNR and CDR2 FQNEAQ come from the germline V gene (reference sequence). The CDR3 nucleotides read TGTGCCAGCAGCAGGGGACTAGCCGCGACGAGGGGCAATGAGCAGTTCTTC. Protein sequence: CASSRGLAATRGNEQFF. The full variable domain, with the rest looked up from reference TRBV7-9 and TRBJ2-1, is DTGVSQNPRHKITKRGQNVTFRCDPISEHNRLYWYRQTLGQGPEFLTYFQNEAQLEKSRLLSDRFSAERPKGSFSTLEIQRTEQGDSAMYLCASSRGLAATRGNEQFFGPGTRLTVL.

The CDR3 DNA reads TGTGCCAGCAGCTCGGGACAGACGTCAGAGACCCAGTACTTC. Its protein is CASSSGQTSETQYF. The V call is TRBV11-1, the J call TRBJ2-5; 7 bases are shared with TRBD1. Trimming at V came to 4 bases and at J to 4 bases, leaving 6 bases not matched to a gene. In germline, CDR1 is SGHAT, CDR2 FQDESV (reference sequence). The CDR3 consists of 14 residues.

The J gene is TRBJ1-5, the V gene TRBV19; tentatively, D is TRBD1 (5 bases). V lost 6 bases and J lost 2, with 14 bases in between. There are 15 residues in the CDR3. Germline-derived CDR1 and CDR2 are LNHDA and SQIVND (reference sequence). The CDR3 region is CASRNERGGNQPQHF. CDR3 in DNA: TGTGCCAGTAGGAACGAAAGGGGCGGCAATCAGCCCCAGCATTTT.

The chain carries TRBV6-1 and TRBJ1-5; no firm D call. CDR1 and CDR2 from the germline V gene are MNHNS and SASEGT. V gave up 2 bases and J gave up 2 bases, with 22 bases separating them. The CDR3 consists of 19 residues. As DNA, the CDR3 is TGTGCCAGCAGTGAATTTCGGGGAGGGTTGCTTCTGGGCAATCAGCCCCAGCATTTT. Its protein product is CASSEFRGGLLLGNQPQHF.

This sequence joins TRBV5-1 and TRBJ2-1; 11 nucleotides align to TRBD2. V trimming: 2 bases; J trimming: 9 bases; junction bases outside the gene matches: 7. The CDR3 is 15 residues long. The germline V gene encodes CDR1 SGHRS and CDR2 YFSETQ. The CDR3 DNA sequence: TGCGCCAGCAGCTTCCCGTTAGCGGGAGGGACTGAGCAGTTCTTC. This translates into CASSFPLAGGTEQFF.

The chain carries TRBV28 and TRBJ2-4, with D maybe TRBD2 (5 bases). Germline CDR1 reads MDHEN; CDR2 reads SYDVKM. The CDR3 spans 19 residues. Trimming pared 3 bases from V and 0 bases from J, leaving 21 bases between. The CDR3 sequence: CASSFRRSGPNVAKNIQYF. Written as DNA, the CDR3 is TGTGCCAGCAGTTTTAGGAGGAGCGGACCTAATGTAGCCAAAAACATTCAGTACTTC.

The CDR3 region is CASSLPQTGHYGYTF. The CDR3 nucleotides read TGTGCCAGCAGTTTACCCCAGACAGGCCACTATGGCTACACCTTC. V and J are TRBV28 and TRBJ1-2; TRBD1 is a possible D gene (6 bases). Germline V gene lookup returns CDR1 MDHEN and CDR2 SYDVKM. The ends were cut back, 2 bases at V and 3 bases at J, with 13 bases in the middle. There are 15 residues in the CDR3.

The V gene is TRBV5-5, the J gene TRBJ2-2, with a weak D call TRBD2 (6 bases). From germline, CDR1 is SGHKS and CDR2 YYEKEE (reference sequence). The CDR3 has 15 residues. V was clipped by 0 bases and J by 5 bases, with 11 bases between them. CDR3 nucleotides: TGTGCCAGCAGCTTGGGACTAGAGAGGACCGGGGAGCTGTTTTTT. As protein: CASSLGLERTGELFF.

The rearrangement links TRBV6-5 to TRBJ2-7; D uncertain. V shed 8 bases and J shed 0 bases, with 14 bases lying between them. The CDR3 length is 14 residues. Germline V gene lookup returns CDR1 MNHEY and CDR2 SVGAGI. CDR3 protein: CASGRNRRSYEQYF. CDR3 coding DNA: TGTGCCAGCGGAAGGAACAGACGCTCCTACGAGCAGTACTTC.

The chain couples TRBV12-5 to TRBJ1-4; D remains unclear. V lost 1 base to trimming and J lost 6 bases, with 6 bases between them. Germline values: CDR1 LGHNT, CDR2 FRNRAP. This CDR3 is built from 13 residues. CDR3 residues: CASGLGADEKLFF. CDR3 DNA sequence: TGTGCTAGTGGTTTGGGAGCGGATGAAAAACTGTTTTTT.

The V gene is TRBV6-1, the J gene TRBJ1-2, with 12 bases matching TRBD1. This CDR3 has 19 amino acids. V was pared by 5 bases and J by 5 bases, with 18 bases of the junction left unmatched. CDR1 MNHNS and CDR2 SASEGT come from the germline V gene. As DNA, the CDR3 is TGTGCCAGCAGTAAAGGGGTCCCGGGACAGGGGGCCCGGCAATATGGCTACACCTTC. Its protein product is CASSKGVPGQGARQYGYTF.

The genes are TRBV28 and TRBJ1-4; 9 bases are a match to TRBD1. J gave up 10 bases and V 9 bases, and 9 bases lay outside the gene matches. This CDR3 is 13 amino acids long. Per germline, CDR1 MDHEN and CDR2 SYDVKM. The CDR3 region is CASRGQGQGKLFF. The CDR3 DNA sequence: TGTGCCAGTCGCGGACAGGGACAGGGAAAACTGTTTTTT.

The chain combines TRBV19 with TRBJ1-1, with D uncertain. With 6 bases removed from V and 2 bases from J, the gap between germline ends came to 13 bases. Germline assignment: CDR1 LNHDA and CDR2 SQIVND (reference sequence). The CDR3 is 14 amino acids. The CDR3 DNA reads TGTGCCAGTAGCCCCCCAGGTTTTAACACTGAAGCTTTCTTT. It is translated as CASSPPGFNTEAFF.

The V gene is TRBV27, the J gene TRBJ2-1, with 8 nucleotides matching TRBD1. In germline, CDR1 is MNHEY, CDR2 SMNVEV (reference sequence). The ends lost 10 bases at V and 5 bases at J; junction bases unmatched: 10. The CDR3 sequence is 14 residues long. The CDR3 DNA is TGTGCCACGAGATTATGGACAGGGAACAATGAGCAGTTCTTC. Translating it yields CATRLWTGNNEQFF.

This chain links TRBV11-2 with TRBJ2-7, with a tentative D call TRBD2 (5 bases). Germline V lookup: CDR1 SGHAT, CDR2 FQNNGV. The CDR3 totals 16 residues. Trimming pared 1 base from V and 2 bases from J, leaving 15 bases between. The chain's CDR3 is CASSLAFWEPAYEQYF. In DNA, the CDR3 is TGTGCCAGCAGCTTAGCATTTTGGGAGCCTGCCTACGAGCAGTACTTC.

This clone appeared a few times. The chain joins TRBV27 to TRBJ2-5, with TRBD1 as a possible D gene (6 bases). CDR3 length: 14 residues. Germline CDR1 and CDR2: MNHEY and SMNVEV (reference sequence). The V gene lost 5 bases and the J gene lost 2 bases, with 12 bases spanning the gap. The CDR3 DNA follows: TGTGCCAGCAGTCCGAGGACAGTTCAAGAGACCCAGTACTTC. The encoded protein is CASSPRTVQETQYF.

This chain joins TRBV10-1 and TRBJ2-3; TRBD2 matches at 9 bases. V shed 1 base and J 5 bases; nucleotides not matched to a gene: 7. This CDR3 region has 16 residues. Germline loops: CDR1 WNHNN, CDR2 SYGVQD (reference sequence). The CDR3 DNA reads TGCGCCAGCAGTGAGTTAGGTAGCGGGAGTAGAGATACGCAGTATTTT. This gives the protein CASSELGSGSRDTQYF.